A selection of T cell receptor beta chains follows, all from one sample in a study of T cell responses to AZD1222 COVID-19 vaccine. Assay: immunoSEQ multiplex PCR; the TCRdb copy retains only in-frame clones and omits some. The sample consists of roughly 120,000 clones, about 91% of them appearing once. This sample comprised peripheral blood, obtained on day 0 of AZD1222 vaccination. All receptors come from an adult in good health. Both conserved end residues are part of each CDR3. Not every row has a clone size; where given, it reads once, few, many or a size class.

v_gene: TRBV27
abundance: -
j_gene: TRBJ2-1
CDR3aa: CASSLSTSGYNEQFF

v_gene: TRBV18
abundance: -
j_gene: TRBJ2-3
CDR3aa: CASSPGQGMATQYF

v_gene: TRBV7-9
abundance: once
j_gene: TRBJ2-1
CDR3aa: CASSPRRDEQFF

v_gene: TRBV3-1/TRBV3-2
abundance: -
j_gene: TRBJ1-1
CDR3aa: CASSQGAGFSEAFF

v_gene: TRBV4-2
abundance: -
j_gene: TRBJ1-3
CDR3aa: CASSRTGTVGNTIYF

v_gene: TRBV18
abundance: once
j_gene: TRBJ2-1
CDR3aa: CASSPRQFNEQFF

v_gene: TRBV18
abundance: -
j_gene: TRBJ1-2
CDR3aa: CASSPNQGEYGYTF

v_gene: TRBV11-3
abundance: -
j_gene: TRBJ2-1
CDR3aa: CASSLLAGASGSIEQFF

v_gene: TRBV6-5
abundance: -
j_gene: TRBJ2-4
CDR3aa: CASSGLAGEANIQYF

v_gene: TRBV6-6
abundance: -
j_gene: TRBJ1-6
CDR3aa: CASRDRGQNNSPLHF

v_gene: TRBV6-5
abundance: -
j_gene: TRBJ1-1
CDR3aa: CASSFEWTQNTEAFF

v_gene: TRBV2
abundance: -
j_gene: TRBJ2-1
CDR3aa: CASLSGSKVNEQFF

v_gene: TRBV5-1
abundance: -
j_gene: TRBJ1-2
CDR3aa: CASTPGYTF

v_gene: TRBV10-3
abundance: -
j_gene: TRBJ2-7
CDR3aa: CAISSGTYGYF

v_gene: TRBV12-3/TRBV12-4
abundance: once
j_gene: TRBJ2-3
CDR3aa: CASSLTDTQYF

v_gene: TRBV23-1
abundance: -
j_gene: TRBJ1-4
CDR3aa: CASSQSRRRPRNEKLFF

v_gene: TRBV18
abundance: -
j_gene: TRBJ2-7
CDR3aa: CASSTSGHSYEQYF

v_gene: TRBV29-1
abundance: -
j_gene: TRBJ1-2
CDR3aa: CSVEEWDYGYTF

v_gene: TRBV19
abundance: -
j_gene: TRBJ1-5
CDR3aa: CASRGHTGSNQPQHF

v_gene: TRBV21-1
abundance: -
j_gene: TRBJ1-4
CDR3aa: CASSKYVTCLWGPNEKLFF

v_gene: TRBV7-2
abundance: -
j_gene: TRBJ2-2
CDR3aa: CASSFAGGGTGELFF

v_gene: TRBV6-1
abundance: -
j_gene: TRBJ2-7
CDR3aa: CASSEDRATYEQYF

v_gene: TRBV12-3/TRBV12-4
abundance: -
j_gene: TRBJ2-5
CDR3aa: CASSAGGLETQYF

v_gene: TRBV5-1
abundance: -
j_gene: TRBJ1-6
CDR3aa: CASSSEGQGAGPLHF

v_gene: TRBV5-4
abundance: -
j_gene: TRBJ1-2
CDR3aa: CASSPTGGYGYTF